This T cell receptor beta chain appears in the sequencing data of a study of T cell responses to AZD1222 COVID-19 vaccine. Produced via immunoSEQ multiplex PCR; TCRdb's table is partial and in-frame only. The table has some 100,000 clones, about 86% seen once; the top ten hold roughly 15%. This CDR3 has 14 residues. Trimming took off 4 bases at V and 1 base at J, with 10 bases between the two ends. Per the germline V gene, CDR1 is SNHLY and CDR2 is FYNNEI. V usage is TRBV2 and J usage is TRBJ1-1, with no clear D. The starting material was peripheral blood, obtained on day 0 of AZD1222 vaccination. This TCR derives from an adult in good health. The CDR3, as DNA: TGTGCCAGCAGTGTTTCAGGTTGGAACACTGAAGCTTTCTTT. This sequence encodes CASSVSGWNTEAFF.